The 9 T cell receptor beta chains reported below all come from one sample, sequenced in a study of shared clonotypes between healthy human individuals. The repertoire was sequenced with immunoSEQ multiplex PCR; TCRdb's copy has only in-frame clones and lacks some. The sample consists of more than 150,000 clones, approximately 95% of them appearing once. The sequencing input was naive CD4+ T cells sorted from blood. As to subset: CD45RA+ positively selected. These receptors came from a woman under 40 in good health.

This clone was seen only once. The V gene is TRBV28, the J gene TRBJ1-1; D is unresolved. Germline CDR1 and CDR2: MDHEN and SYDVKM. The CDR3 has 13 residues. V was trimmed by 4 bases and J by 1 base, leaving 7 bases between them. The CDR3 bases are TGTGCCAGCAGTTCTGCTCCGAACACTGAAGCTTTCTTT. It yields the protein CASSSAPNTEAFF.

The CDR3 reads CASSPPPGQKNTEAFF. As DNA, the CDR3 is TGTGCCAGCAGCCCTCCTCCCGGGCAAAAGAACACTGAAGCTTTCTTT. The gene calls are TRBV28 and TRBJ1-1; D is unresolved. Trimming removed 6 bases at V and 1 base at J, with 18 bases between. The V gene's germline CDR1 is MDHEN and CDR2 SYDVKM. This CDR3 comprises 16 residues.

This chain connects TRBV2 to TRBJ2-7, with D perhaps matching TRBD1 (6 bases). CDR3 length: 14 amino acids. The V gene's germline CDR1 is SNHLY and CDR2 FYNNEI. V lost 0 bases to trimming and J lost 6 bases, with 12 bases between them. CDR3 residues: CASSEALQGREQYF. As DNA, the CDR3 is TGTGCCAGCAGTGAAGCGCTTCAGGGGCGCGAGCAGTACTTC.

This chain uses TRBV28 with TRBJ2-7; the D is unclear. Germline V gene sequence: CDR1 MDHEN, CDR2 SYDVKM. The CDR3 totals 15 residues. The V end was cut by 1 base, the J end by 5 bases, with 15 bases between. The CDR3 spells CASSLSGGLKDEQYF. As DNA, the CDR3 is TGTGCCAGCAGTTTATCGGGCGGCCTTAAGGACGAGCAGTACTTC.

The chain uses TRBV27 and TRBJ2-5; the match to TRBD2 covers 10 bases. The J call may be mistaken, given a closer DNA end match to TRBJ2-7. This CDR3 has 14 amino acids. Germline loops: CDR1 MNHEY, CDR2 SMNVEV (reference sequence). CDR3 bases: TGTGCCAGCAGTTTACTAGCGGGAGCCCACGAGCAGTACTTC. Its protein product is CASSLLAGAHEQYF.

The chain's CDR3 is CASSPVEIWGETQYF. The DNA for the CDR3 is TGTGCCAGCTCACCGGTGGAGATCTGGGGGGAGACCCAGTACTTC. This chain links TRBV18 with TRBJ2-5, with D perhaps assigned TRBD1 or TRBD2 (5 bases each). The CDR3 is 15 amino acids. Germline assignment: CDR1 KGHSH and CDR2 LQKENI. Trimming took 3 bases from V and 5 from J, leaving 16 bases between them.

The CDR3 DNA is TGTGCCAGTAGATTGCGACCTAATGAAAAACTGTTTTTT. Its protein product is CASRLRPNEKLFF. The chain uses TRBV19 and TRBJ1-4, with D hard to call. The CDR3 sequence is 13 residues long. The germline V gene encodes CDR1 LNHDA and CDR2 SQIVND (reference sequence). The germline V and J ends were trimmed by 6 bases and 3 bases, with 8 bases remaining between them.

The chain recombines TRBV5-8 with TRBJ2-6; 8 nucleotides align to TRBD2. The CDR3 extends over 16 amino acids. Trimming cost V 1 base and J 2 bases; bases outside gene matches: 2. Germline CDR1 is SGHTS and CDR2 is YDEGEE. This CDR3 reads CASSLSGRPGANVLTF. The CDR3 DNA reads TGTGCCAGCAGCTTGAGCGGGAGACCTGGGGCCAACGTCCTGACTTTC.

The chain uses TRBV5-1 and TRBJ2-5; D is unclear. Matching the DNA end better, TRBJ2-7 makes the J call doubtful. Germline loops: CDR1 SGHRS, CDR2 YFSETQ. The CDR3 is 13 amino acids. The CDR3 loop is CASSSNPTYEQYF. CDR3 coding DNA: TGCGCCAGCAGCTCGAACCCCACCTACGAGCAGTACTTC.